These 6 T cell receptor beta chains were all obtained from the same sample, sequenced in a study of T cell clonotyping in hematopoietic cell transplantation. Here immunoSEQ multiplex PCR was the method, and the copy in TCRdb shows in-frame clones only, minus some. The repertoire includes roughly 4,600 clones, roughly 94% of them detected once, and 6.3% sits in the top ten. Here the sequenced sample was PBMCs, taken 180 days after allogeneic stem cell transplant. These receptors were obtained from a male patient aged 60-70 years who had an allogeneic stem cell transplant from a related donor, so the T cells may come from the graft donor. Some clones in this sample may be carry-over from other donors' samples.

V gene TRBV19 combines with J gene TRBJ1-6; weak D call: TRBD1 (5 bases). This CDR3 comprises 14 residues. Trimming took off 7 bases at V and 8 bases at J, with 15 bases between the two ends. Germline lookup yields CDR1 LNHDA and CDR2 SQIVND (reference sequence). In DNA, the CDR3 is TGTGCCAGTAAAACGACAGCTGAAGATTCACCCCTCCACTTT. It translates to CASKTTAEDSPLHF.

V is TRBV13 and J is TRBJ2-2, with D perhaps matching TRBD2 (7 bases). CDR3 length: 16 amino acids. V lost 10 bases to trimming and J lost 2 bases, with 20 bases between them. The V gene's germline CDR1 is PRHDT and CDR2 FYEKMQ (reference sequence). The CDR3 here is CATTERGHRNTGELFF. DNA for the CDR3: TGTGCCACCACGGAGCGGGGACACCGAAACACCGGGGAGCTGTTTTTT.

The CDR3 sequence is CAISETTDTQYF. In DNA form, the CDR3 reads TGTGCCATCAGTGAGACCACAGATACGCAGTATTTT. V and J are TRBV10-3 and TRBJ2-3; D remains ambiguous. The CDR3 totals 12 residues. V was trimmed by 2 bases and J by 2 bases, leaving 2 bases between them. Germline V CDR1 and CDR2: ENHRY, SYGVKD.

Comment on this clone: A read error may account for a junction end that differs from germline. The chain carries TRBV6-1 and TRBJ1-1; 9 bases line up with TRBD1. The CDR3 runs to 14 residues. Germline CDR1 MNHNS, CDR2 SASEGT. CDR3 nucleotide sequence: TGTGCCACTATTACAGGGGGCGGGAACACTGGAGCTTTCTTT. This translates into CATITGGGNTGAFF.

The CDR3 nucleotides read TGTGCCAGCAGCAATGAGGGGGACTCCTACGAGCAGTACTTC. Protein: CASSNEGDSYEQYF. This chain links TRBV21-1 with TRBJ2-7; the table's D call, TRBD1, has no DNA check behind it. TRBV21-1 is given as a pseudogene. The CDR3 is 14 residues long.

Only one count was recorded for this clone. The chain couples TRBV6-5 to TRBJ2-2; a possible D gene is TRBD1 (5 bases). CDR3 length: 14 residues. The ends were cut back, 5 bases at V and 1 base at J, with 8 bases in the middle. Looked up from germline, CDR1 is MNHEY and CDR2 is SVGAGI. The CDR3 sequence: CASSTDRNTGELFF. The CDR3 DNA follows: TGTGCCAGCAGTACCGACAGGAACACCGGGGAGCTGTTTTTT.